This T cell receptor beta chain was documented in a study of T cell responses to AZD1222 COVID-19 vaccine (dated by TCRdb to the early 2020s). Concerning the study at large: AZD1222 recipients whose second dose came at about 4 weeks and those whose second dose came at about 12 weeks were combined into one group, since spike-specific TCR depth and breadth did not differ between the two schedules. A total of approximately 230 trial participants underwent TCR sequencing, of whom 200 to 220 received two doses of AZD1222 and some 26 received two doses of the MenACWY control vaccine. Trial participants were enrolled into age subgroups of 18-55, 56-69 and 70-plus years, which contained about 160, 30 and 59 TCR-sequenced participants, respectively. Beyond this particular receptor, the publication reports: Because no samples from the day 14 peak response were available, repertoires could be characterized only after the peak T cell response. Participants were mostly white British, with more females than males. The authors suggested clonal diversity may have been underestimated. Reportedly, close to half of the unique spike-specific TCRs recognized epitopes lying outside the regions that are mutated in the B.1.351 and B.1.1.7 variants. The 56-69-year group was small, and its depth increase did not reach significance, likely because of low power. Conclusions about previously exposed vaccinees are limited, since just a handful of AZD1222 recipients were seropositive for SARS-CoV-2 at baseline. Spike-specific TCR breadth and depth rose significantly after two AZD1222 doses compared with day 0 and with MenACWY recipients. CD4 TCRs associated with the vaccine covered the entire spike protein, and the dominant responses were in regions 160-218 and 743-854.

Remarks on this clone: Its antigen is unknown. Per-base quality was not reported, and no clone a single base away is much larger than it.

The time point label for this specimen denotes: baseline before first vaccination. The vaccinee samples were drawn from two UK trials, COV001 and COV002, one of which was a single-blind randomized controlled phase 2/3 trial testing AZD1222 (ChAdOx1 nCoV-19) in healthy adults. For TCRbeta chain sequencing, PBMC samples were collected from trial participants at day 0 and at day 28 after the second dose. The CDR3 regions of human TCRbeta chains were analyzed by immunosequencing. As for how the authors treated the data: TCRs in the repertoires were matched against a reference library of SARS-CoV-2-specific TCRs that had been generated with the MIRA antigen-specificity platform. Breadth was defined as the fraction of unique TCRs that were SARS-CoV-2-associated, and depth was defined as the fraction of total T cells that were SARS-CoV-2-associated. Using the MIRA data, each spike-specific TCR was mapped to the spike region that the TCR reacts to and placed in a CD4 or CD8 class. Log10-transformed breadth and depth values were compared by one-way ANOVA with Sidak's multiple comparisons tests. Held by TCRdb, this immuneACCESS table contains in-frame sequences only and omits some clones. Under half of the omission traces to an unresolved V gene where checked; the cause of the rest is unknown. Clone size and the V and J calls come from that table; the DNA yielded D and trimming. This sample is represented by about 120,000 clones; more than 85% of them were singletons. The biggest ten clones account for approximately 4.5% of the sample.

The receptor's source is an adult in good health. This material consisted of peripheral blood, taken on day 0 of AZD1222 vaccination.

CDR3 loop: CASSRDRDANYGYTF. At the DNA level, the sequence is TGCGCCAGCAGTCGGGACAGGGACGCTAACTATGGCTACACCTTC. The chain is encoded by TRBV5-1 joined to TRBJ1-2, with TRBD1 identical over 9 junction bases. Inclusive of the bounding cysteine and phenylalanine, the CDR3 is 15 residues long. The read is trimmed to its CDR3 DNA, 45 bases read in frame from base 1. The germline V and J ends show losses of 5 bases and 0 bases respectively, and no gene match explains 5 bases of the junction. CDR1 and CDR2 are read off the germline V gene as SGHRS and YFSETQ.